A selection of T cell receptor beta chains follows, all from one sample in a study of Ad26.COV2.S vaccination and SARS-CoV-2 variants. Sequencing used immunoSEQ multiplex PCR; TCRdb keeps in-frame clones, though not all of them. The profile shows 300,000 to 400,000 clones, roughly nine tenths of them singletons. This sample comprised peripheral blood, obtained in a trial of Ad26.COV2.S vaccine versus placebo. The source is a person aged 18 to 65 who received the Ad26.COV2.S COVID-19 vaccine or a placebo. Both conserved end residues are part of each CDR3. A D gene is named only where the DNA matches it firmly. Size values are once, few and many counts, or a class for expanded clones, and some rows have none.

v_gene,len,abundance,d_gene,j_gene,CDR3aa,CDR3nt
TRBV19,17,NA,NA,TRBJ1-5,CASSSHYRGGYDQPQHF,TGTGCCAGTAGTTCCCACTATCGGGGGGGGTACGATCAGCCCCAGCATTTT
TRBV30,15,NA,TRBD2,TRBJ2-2,CAWSVGLGATGELFF,TGTGCCTGGAGTGTCGGACTAGGGGCCACCGGGGAGCTGTTTTTT
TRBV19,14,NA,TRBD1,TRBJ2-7,CASSPRTGGYEQYF,TGTGCCAGTAGTCCAAGGACAGGGGGGTACGAGCAGTACTTC
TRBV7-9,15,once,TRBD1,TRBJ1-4,CASSLTGGTNEKLFF,TGTGCCAGCAGCCTTACAGGGGGTACTAATGAAAAACTGTTTTTT
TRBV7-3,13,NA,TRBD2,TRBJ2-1,CASSGGAENEQFF,TGTGCCTCCAGCGGGGGGGCGGAAAATGAGCAGTTCTTC
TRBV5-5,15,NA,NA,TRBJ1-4,CASSLPGYVGEKLFF,TGTGCCAGCAGCTTGCCAGGATACGTCGGTGAAAAACTGTTTTTT
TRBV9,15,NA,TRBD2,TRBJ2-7,CASSVSGGETYEQYF,TGTGCCAGCAGCGTAAGCGGGGGTGAGACCTACGAGCAGTACTTC
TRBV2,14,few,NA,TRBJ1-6,CASSDASGWSPLHF,TGTGCCAGCAGCGACGCGAGTGGATGGTCACCCCTCCACTTT
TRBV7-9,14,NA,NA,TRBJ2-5,CASSFLTVQETQYF,TGTGCCAGCAGCTTCCTGACAGTTCAAGAGACCCAGTACTTC
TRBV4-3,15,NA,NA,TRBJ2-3,CASSQEEVGTDTQYF,TGCGCCAGCAGCCAAGAGGAAGTTGGCACAGATACGCAGTATTTT
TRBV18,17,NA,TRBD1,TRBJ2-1,CASSPPIGTGNYNEQFF,TGTGCCAGCTCACCACCGATTGGGACAGGGAATTACAATGAGCAGTTCTTC
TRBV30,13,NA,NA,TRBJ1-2,CAWSVLTAHGYTF,TGTGCCTGGAGTGTACTTACTGCCCATGGCTACACCTTC
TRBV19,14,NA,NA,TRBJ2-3,CASSITQGPDTQYF,TGTGCCAGTAGTATAACACAGGGCCCAGATACGCAGTATTTT
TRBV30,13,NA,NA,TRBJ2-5,CAWSVRLGETQYF,TGTGCCTGGAGTGTACGCTTAGGGGAGACCCAGTACTTC
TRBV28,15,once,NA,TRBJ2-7,CASSLGALGSYEQYF,TGTGCCAGCAGTCTGGGTGCTTTAGGGTCCTACGAGCAGTACTTC
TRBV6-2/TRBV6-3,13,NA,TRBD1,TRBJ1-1,CASSYGTGTEAFF,TGTGCCAGCAGTTACGGGACAGGGACTGAAGCTTTCTTT
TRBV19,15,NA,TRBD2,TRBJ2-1,CASTILAGGGNEQFF,TGTGCCAGTACCATCCTAGCGGGAGGGGGTAATGAGCAGTTCTTC
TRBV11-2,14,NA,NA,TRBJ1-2,CASSLEASHVGYTF,TGTGCCAGCAGCTTAGAGGCCAGCCATGTTGGCTACACCTTC
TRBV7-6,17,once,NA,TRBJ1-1,CASSLGVRWAGNTEAFF,TGTGCCAGCAGCTTAGGAGTTCGTTGGGCGGGTAACACTGAAGCTTTCTTT
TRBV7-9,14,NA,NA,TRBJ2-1,CASSNPTSSNEQFF,TGTGCCAGCAGTAATCCCACAAGCAGCAATGAGCAGTTCTTC
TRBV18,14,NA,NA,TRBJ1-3,CASSPNRAGNTIYF,TGTGCCAGCTCACCTAATAGGGCTGGAAACACCATATATTTT
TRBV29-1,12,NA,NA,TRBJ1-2,CSAQQGRRGYTF,TGCAGCGCCCAACAGGGTAGACGTGGCTACACCTTC
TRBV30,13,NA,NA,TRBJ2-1,CAWSLYTRNEQFF,TGTGCCTGGAGTTTATACACGAGAAATGAGCAGTTCTTC
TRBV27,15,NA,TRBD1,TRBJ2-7,CASSFSGTGTIEQYF,TGTGCCAGCAGTTTCTCCGGGACAGGGACCATCGAGCAGTACTTC
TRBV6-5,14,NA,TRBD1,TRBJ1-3,CAGRQGHSGNTIYF,TGTGCCGGACGACAGGGACACTCTGGAAACACCATATATTTT
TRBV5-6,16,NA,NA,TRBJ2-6,CASSYSGNVGANVLTF,TGTGCCAGCAGCTATTCGGGGAATGTTGGGGCCAACGTCCTGACTTTC
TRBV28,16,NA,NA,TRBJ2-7,CASSLPARGISYEQYF,TGTGCCAGCAGTTTACCGGCCAGGGGAATCTCCTACGAGCAGTACTTC
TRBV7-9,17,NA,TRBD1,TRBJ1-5,CASGPSGKTGDNQPQHF,TGTGCCAGCGGACCATCAGGAAAGACAGGGGACAATCAGCCCCAGCATTTT
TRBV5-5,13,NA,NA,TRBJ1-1,CASSLQGTAEAFF,TGTGCCAGCAGCTTGCAGGGTACGGCGGAAGCTTTCTTT
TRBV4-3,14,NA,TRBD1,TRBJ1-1,CASSQPTQGAKAFF,TGCGCCAGCAGCCAACCGACCCAGGGGGCGAAAGCTTTCTTT
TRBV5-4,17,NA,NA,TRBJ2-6,CASSLPSGPDGANVLTF,TGTGCCAGCAGCTTACCCTCAGGGCCTGATGGGGCCAACGTCCTGACTTTC
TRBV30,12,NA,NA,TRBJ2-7,CAWRQDNYEQYF,TGTGCCTGGAGACAGGACAACTACGAGCAGTACTTC
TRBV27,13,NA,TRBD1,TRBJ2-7,CASPGQKSYEQYF,TGTGCCAGCCCGGGACAGAAGTCCTACGAGCAGTACTTC
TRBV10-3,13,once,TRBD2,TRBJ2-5,CAISDGEGETQYF,TGTGCCATCAGTGATGGGGAGGGAGAGACCCAGTACTTC
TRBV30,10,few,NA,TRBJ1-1,CAWGTTEAFF,TGTGCCTGGGGTACCACTGAAGCTTTCTTT
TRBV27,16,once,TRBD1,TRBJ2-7,CASSSGTGVFLYEQYF,TGTGCCAGCAGTTCCGGGACAGGGGTTTTTTTATACGAGCAGTACTTC
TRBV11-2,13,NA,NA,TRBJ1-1,CASSLGEGFEAFF,TGTGCCAGCAGCTTAGGGGAGGGGTTTGAAGCTTTCTTT
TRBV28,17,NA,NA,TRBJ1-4,CASSLSPYPGEAEKLFF,TGTGCCAGCAGTTTATCTCCCTACCCCGGTGAGGCTGAAAAACTGTTTTTT
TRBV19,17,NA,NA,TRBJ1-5,CASSISGFDRNNQPQHF,TGTGCCAGTAGTATCTCCGGTTTCGACAGAAACAATCAGCCCCAGCATTTT
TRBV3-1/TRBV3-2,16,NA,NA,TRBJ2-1,CASSQESGGYSNEQFF,TGTGCCAGCAGCCAAGAGAGTGGGGGCTATTCCAATGAGCAGTTCTTC
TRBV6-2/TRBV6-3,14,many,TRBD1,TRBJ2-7,CASSQGASSYEQYF,TGTGCCAGCAGTCAGGGGGCCAGCTCCTACGAGCAGTACTTC
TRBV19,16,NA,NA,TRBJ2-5,CASRGTGEGYQETQYF,TGTGCCAGCAGGGGTACAGGAGAGGGGTACCAAGAGACCCAGTACTTC
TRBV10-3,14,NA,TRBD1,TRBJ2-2,CAISPGQGTGELFF,TGTGCCATCAGTCCTGGACAGGGAACCGGGGAGCTGTTTTTT
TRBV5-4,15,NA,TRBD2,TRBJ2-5,CASSPAGGVQETQYF,TGTGCCAGCAGCCCTGCTGGGGGGGTCCAGGAGACCCAGTACTTC
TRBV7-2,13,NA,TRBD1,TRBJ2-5,CASSWDRAETQYF,TGTGCCAGCAGCTGGGACAGGGCGGAGACCCAGTACTTC